The entry below describes one TCR beta chain. V lost 6 bases to trimming and J lost 0 bases; unmatched junction nucleotides: 5. Germline assignment: CDR1 LNHDA and CDR2 SQIVND (reference sequence). CDR3 size: 16 residues. This specimen belongs to a study of blood T cell repertoires in COVID-19. Study-level background: Donors in the United States, Italy and Spain gave samples during acute or convalescent COVID-19. T cells, B-cell-depleted T cells, or PBMCs supplied cDNA or gDNA.

Original analysis: Amplification from reference gene primers served as the basis for estimated nucleated cell counts. The repertoire was sequenced with immunoSEQ multiplex PCR; TCRdb's copy has only in-frame clones and lacks some. From that table come the V and J calls and clone size; the DNA was used to work out D and trimming. The sample includes fewer than 200,000 clones, about 86% of them seen just once. The chain combines TRBV19 with TRBJ1-6; 7 positions agree with TRBD1. Sequenced input: peripheral blood. The source of this sequence is a man aged 45-60 years with active or convalescent COVID-19. The CDR3: CASRSTGPSYNSPLHF. The DNA for the CDR3 is TGTGCCAGTAGATCGACAGGGCCCTCCTATAATTCACCCCTCCACTTT.